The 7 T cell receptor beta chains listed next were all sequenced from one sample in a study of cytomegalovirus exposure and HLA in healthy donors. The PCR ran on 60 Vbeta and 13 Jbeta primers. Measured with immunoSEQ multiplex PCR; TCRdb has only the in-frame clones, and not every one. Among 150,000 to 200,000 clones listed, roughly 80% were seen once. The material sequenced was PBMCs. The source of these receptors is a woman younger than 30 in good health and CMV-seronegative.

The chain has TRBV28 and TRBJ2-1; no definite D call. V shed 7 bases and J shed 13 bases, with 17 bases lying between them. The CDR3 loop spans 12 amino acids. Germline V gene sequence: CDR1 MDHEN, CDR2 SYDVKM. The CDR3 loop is CASTLDRMQQFF. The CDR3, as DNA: TGTGCCAGCACCCTAGATCGGATGCAACAGTTCTTC.

The CDR3 sequence: CASRGWGGYEQYF. Written as DNA, the CDR3 is TGTGCCAGCAGGGGTTGGGGGGGCTACGAGCAGTACTTC. The chain combines TRBV9 with TRBJ2-7; 7 bases match TRBD2. Germline V CDR1 and CDR2: SGDLS, YYNGEE. The CDR3 has 13 amino acids. J gave up 3 bases and V 5 bases, and 5 bases lay outside the gene matches.

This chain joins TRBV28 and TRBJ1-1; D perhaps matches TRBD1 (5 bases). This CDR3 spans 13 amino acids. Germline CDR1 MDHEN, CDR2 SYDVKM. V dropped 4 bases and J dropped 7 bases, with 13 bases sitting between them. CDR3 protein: CASSSGGGDEAFF. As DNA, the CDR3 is TGTGCCAGCAGTTCCGGGGGAGGGGATGAAGCTTTCTTT. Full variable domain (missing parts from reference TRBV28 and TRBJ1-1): DVKVTQSSRYLVKRTGEKVFLECVQDMDHENMFWYRQDPGLGLRLIYFSYDVKMKEKGDIPEGYSVSREKKERFSLILESASTNQTSMYLCASSSGGGDEAFFGQGTRLTVV.

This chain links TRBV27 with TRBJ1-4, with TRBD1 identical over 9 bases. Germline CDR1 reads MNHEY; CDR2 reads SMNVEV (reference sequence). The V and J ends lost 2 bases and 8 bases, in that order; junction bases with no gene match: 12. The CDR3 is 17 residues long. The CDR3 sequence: CASSLDSGTGWGEKLFF. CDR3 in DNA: TGTGCCAGCAGTTTAGACTCCGGGACAGGGTGGGGCGAAAAACTGTTTTTT.

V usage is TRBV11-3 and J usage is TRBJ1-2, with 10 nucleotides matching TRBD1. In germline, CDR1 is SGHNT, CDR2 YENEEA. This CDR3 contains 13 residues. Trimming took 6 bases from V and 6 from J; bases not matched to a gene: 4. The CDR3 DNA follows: TGTGCCAGCAGTATCGGGACAGGGGATGGCTACACCTTC. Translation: CASSIGTGDGYTF.

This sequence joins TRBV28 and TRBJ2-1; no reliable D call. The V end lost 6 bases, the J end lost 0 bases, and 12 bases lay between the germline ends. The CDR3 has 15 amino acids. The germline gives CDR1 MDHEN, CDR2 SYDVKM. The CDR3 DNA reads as TGTGCCAGCAGCTCTGACTTGTTCTCCTACAATGAGCAGTTCTTC. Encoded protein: CASSSDLFSYNEQFF.

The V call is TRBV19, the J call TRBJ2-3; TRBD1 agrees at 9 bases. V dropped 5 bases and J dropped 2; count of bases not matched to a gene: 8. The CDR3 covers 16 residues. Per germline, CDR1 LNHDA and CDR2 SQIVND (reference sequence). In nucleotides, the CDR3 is TGTGCCAGTAGTCCTACGGACAGGGGTAACACAGATACGCAGTATTTT. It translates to CASSPTDRGNTDTQYF.